This T cell receptor (beta chain) was identified in a study of cytomegalovirus exposure and HLA in healthy donors. PCR was performed using 60 Vbeta and 13 Jbeta primers. The protocol was immunoSEQ multiplex PCR, while the TCRdb copy is restricted to in-frame clones and leaves out a portion. The sample shows fewer than 200,000 clones, 70% to 80% of them seen only once. This CDR3 is 16 amino acids long. The J segment lost 5 bases and the V segment lost 6 bases, leaving 13 bases of the junction unmatched. The germline V gene encodes CDR1 MDHEN and CDR2 SYDVKM. The study, taken as a whole, reports: Rarity characterized most TCR sequences, yet some public TCRs appeared in many donors. High sensitivity and specificity were reportedly achieved when the classifier diagnosed cytomegalovirus status. By a later analysis, the bulk of CMV-associated TCR beta chains appeared HLA-restricted.

With regard to this clone: The antigen is not known.

The V and J genes are TRBV28 and TRBJ2-7, with TRBD1 matching 10 bases. The source is a man under 40 in good health and CMV-seronegative. Material: PBMCs. This CDR3 reads CASRTSGTGAMNEQYF. The CDR3 DNA follows: TGTGCCAGCAGAACATCCGGGACAGGGGCAATGAACGAGCAGTACTTC.